This TCR beta chain was profiled in a study of cytomegalovirus exposure and HLA in healthy donors (TCRdb year 2017). Background for the entire study: An earlier analysis of roughly 500 of the donors reported roughly 300 Gb of sequence data and 117 million unique TCR beta sequences obtained from about 200 million T cells. An early release covering some 640 HLA-typed donors comprised about 300 gigabases of sequencing data and approximately 85 million unique TCR sequences. The genetic ancestry cluster associated with self-reported Caucasian donors included about 84% of the 300 to 450 genotyped donors. The study aimed to test whether cataloging public T cell receptors could reveal signatures of past pathogen exposure. Using immunosequencing, the study profiled T cell repertoires from about 620 subjects and related those repertoires to cytomegalovirus serostatus. In addition to the first cohort of 650 to 800 subjects, a separate validation cohort of 120 different subjects was used. To predict cytomegalovirus infection status, the study brought together high-throughput TCR immunosequencing, statistical association of individual TCRs with disease status, and machine learning. To study patterns of TCR occurrence, a later analysis re-analyzed previously published TCR beta repertoires from 650 to 750 donors and added high-resolution HLA genotyping. In the later analysis, no new phenotypic data were used to find candidate immune exposures; instead, reliance was placed on TCR beta sequences and their occurrence across donors. In an earlier analysis of more than 550 of the donors, high-throughput TCR beta sequencing was used to judge whether each TCR beta V gene segment behaved as functional or pseudogenic. Alongside the repertoire data, information on donor age, sex, ethnicity and CMV serostatus was compiled. In a later genetic analysis, genome-wide SNP genotypes for about 60% of the 666 donors were used, and that subset was treated as a discovery cohort. All discovery cohort repertoires had been generated on a single sequencing platform. Class I and class II HLA loci were covered by the typing at four-digit resolution. Typing coverage differed by locus: A, B, C, DRB1 and DQB1 were typed in roughly 629-640 donors, DQA1 in roughly 500, DPA1 in approximately 610, and DPB1 in 472. Because of strong linkage in the cohort, roughly five DR-DQ haplotypes were treated as single units for association and clustering. Among about 400 genotyped donors of the cohort, an average of around 240,000 unique TCR beta nucleotide sequences was sequenced per donor, of which roughly 18% were non-productive.

Receptors were amplified or captured by the immunoSEQ multiplex PCR assay. The multiplex PCR relied on a mix of 60 forward primers for TCR Vbeta segments and 13 reverse primers for TCR Jbeta segments. Amplification of the CDR3 region of rearranged TCR beta genes was performed with a multiplex PCR assay on genomic DNA. Amplified TCR beta libraries were sequenced as 87-base-pair reads on the Illumina HiSeq System. In the original analysis: A later analysis counted about 82 million unique TCR beta chains across the 600 to 850 repertoires, and 9.5 million to 11 million of these chains were shared by at least two donors. To remove PCR and sequencing errors, raw reads were error-corrected and collapsed into unique sequences using a nearest-neighbor algorithm that merged closely related sequences. V, D and J gene segments were assigned by aligning CDR3 sequences to IMGT reference sequences. For a sequence to be retained, at least a six-nucleotide match to both a V gene segment and a J gene segment was required. Rearrangements were classified as productive when the CDR3 lacked stop codons and remained in frame with V and J, and all other rearrangements were classified as non-productive. Following IMGT convention, CDR3 was defined as the stretch from the second conserved V-encoded cysteine up to the conserved J-encoded phenylalanine. In an earlier analysis of 500 to 650 of the donors, sequences lacking an unambiguous match to a single V gene segment were excluded. An earlier analysis of almost 600 of the donors classified V segments as functional when productive rearrangements were above 56.7% and as segregating when the standard deviation between donors was above 5%. A statistical classification framework was built for diagnosing cytomegalovirus status from the catalog of TCR beta chain sequences. In a later analysis, TCR nucleotide sequences were compared against IMGT/GENE-DB human TR gene sequences so that V and J genes could be assigned. In a later analysis, CDR3 sequences and most-parsimonious VDJ recombination scenarios were assigned using the TCRdist pipeline. In a later analysis, each TCR beta chain was defined by its CDR3 amino acid sequence together with its V-gene family, and reads lacking a unique V-gene family were excluded. In a later analysis, 500 to 700 highly shared, low-generation-probability nucleotide sequences were removed to address suspected cross-contamination and a sequencing artifact. In a later analysis, a clonal expansion index for each public chain was calculated from normalized within-repertoire ranks of inferred template counts. In a later analysis, generation probabilities were computed with a VDJ recombination model fitted to out-of-frame rearrangements, and the resulting probabilities were checked against IGoR. A later analysis scored TCR-TCR, TCR-HLA and TCR-CMV co-occurrence with hypergeometric tests, applying a repertoire-size bias correction to TCR pairs. To estimate false discovery rates, a later analysis permuted the HLA or CMV assignments 20 times. In a later analysis, co-occurring TCRs were grouped with DBSCAN, and TCRdist sequence similarity was added when clustering was performed within HLA-allele-positive subsets. For co-occurrence clustering, repertoires with fewer than 30,000 or more than 120,000 public chains were excluded, along with five repertoires with anomalous nucleotide sharing. Entries here come from immuneACCESS through TCRdb and include only in-frame sequences with V and J called. Some clones fail to appear in such tables; in the studies checked, an unresolved V gene covers under half of the shortfall, and the cause of the remainder is unknown. The V and J calls and clone size are taken from that table; D and trimming were inferred from the DNA. The sample table gives 53,000 or so clones. Around 11% of the sample comes from the top ten.

The cohort consisted of 600 or so healthy bone marrow donors. At the time of sampling, every cohort member was nominally healthy, though immune exposures that went unrecorded were likely present. The donor tested CMV seropositive, placing the donor among the approximately 310 seropositive members of the cohort. Every donor gave a peripheral blood sample, and the peripheral blood mononuclear cells from that sample were used for TCR beta sequencing. The Qiagen DNeasy Blood Extraction Kit was used to extract genomic DNA from the blood cell samples. Broader findings and caveats from the paper: Broadly in line with IMGT annotations, most TCR beta V segments showed up in productive rearrangements about 90% or about 30% of the time in an earlier analysis of several hundred of the donors. In vitro tests confirmed that a few of the cytomegalovirus-associated TCR beta chains recognize cytomegalovirus antigens. Across donors, most TCR sequences were observed very rarely, whereas some public TCRs were present in many individuals. Because HLA typing was unavailable for some donors at each locus, only the typed subset was used in association tests. The presence/absence analyses assumed that sequencing depth was roughly uniform across donors, and that assumption may not be true. Linkage disequilibrium might explain the correlated functional status among segregating V segments, but an unknown experimental factor could not be excluded. CMV serostatus was the only immune exposure information available for the cohort. V-gene and J-gene trimming of TCR beta chains was associated with a missense DCLRE1C variant in a later genetic analysis, and the association was replicated in an independent cohort. A later analysis found that most CMV-associated TCR beta chains appeared HLA-restricted, with HLA associations seemingly driven largely by CMV exposure. A cluster of highly shared sequence variants was judged likely to represent a technical artifact of the sequencing pipeline. A later analysis associated 15,000 to 20,000 TCR beta sequences with specific HLA alleles at a false discovery rate of 0.05. A further reported finding was that TCR beta sequences accurately predicted the HLA-A and HLA-B alleles for most subjects in the first cohort. Assigning TCR associations to individual alleles was difficult when HLA alleles, especially DR and DQ, strongly co-occurred. The classifier was reported to diagnose cytomegalovirus status with high specificity and sensitivity in both the original cohort and the validation cohort. According to the authors, the approach could potentially be generalized to other disease states and immunological phenotypes. The 87-base-pair reads could not distinguish some IMGT-functional V segments, including TRBV6-2 and TRBV6-3, so those segments were excluded. In a later analysis, the rate of TCR association differed among HLA loci, with DRB1 alleles having the most associated TCRs and HLA-C alleles having the fewest. A later analysis found that HLA-associated TCR beta chains were more clonally expanded and had lower generation probabilities than equally common non-associated chains. A later analysis reported that several top co-occurrence clusters appeared linked to parvovirus B19, influenza, CMV and Epstein-Barr virus. A total of about 150 TCR beta chains were listed by the study as associated with cytomegalovirus. This cohort had only TCR beta chains sequenced, and the lack of alpha or paired-chain data limited which features could be detected. Because counts were too low, more than 15 rarely observed V segments, including chromosome 9 orphons, were excluded from the earlier analysis of some 590 of the donors. In a later genetic analysis, fewer N-insertions in productive TCRs were reported among donors in an Asian-associated ancestry cluster than the roughly 700-donor mean.

To note about this clone: It lacks a known antigen.

The CDR3 measures 15 amino acids from cysteine to phenylalanine. The retained sequence is limited to the CDR3, 45 bases, with the frame set at the first base. The germline V end is reduced by 6 bases and the J end by 4 bases; junction bases left unmatched: 7. CDR1 and CDR2 (ENHRY, SYGVKD) derive from the germline V gene. The chain joins TRBV10-3 to TRBJ2-2; 8 central nucleotides agree with TRBD1. The sequenced sample consisted of PBMCs. The sequence derives from a man aged 18-30 years in good health and CMV-seropositive. The CDR3 corresponds to CAISKGQGTTGELFF. The DNA reads as follows: TGTGCCATCAGCAAAGGACAGGGTACCACCGGGGAGCTGTTTTTT.